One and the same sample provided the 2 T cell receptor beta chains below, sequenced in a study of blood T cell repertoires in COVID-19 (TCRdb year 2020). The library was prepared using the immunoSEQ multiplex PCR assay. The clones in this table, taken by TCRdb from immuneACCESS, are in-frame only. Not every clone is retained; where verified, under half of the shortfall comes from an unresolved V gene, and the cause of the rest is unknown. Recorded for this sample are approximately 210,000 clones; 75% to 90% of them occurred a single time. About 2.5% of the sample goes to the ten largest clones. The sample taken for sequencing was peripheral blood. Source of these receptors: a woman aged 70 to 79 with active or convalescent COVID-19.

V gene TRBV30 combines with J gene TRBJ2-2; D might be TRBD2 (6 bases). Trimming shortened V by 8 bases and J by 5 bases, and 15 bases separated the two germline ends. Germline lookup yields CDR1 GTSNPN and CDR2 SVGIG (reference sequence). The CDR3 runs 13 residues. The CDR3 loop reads CARDGRGTGELFF. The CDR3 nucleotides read TGTGCCCGCGACGGGAGAGGAACCGGGGAGCTGTTTTTT.

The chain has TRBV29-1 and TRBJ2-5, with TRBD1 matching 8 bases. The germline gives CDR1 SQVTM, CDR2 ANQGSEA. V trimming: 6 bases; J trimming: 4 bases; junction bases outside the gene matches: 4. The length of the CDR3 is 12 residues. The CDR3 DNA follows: TGCAGCGTCGCCGGGACAGGAGAGACCCAGTACTTC. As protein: CSVAGTGETQYF. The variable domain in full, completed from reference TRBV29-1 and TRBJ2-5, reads SAVISQKPSRDICQRGTSLTIQCQVDSQVTMMFWYRQQPGQSLTLIATANQGSEATYESGFVIDKFPISRPNLTFSTLTVSNMSPEDSSIYLCSVAGTGETQYFGPGTRLLVL.